A single T cell receptor (beta chain) is shown here with its context. Its antigen is as yet unknown. This sample stems from a study of cytomegalovirus exposure and HLA in healthy donors. Study results and limitations: In an earlier analysis, productive rearrangement rates for most beta V segments clustered near 87% or 30%. Later analysis associated a missense DCLRE1C variant with TCR beta V- and J-gene trimming. Follow-up analysis found HLA locus-dependent TCR association rates, highest for DRB1 and lowest for HLA-C.

PCR involved 60 Vbeta and 13 Jbeta primers. This table comes from immunoSEQ multiplex PCR, and its TCRdb copy is limited to in-frame clones, with some not included. The sample has approximately 73,000 clones; 60% to 85% are singletons. The germline gives CDR1 SNHLY, CDR2 FYNNEI. The length of the CDR3 is 14 residues. Trimming cost V 7 bases and J 1 base, with 13 bases left between them. Sequenced input: PBMCs. V is TRBV2 and J is TRBJ2-5; no reliable D call. The TCR sequence derives from a middle-aged woman in good health and CMV-seropositive. DNA of the CDR3: TGTGCCAGCACCCCCCCCCAGGCCCAAGAGACCCAGTACTTC. The encoded protein is CASTPPQAQETQYF.